A selection of T cell receptor beta chains follows, all from one sample in a study of cytotoxic CD8 clonotypes in ibrutinib-treated CLL. Clones were read by immunoSEQ multiplex PCR, and TCRdb kept only the in-frame ones, dropping some. The table records around 150,000 clones, roughly 80% of them present only once. The material was PBMCs, obtained after 12 months of ibrutinib treatment. The receptors stem from a human donor with chronic lymphocytic leukemia. Each CDR3 is given with its conserved first and last residue. The D gene is left open where the match is weak. Expanded clones are given a class, and other clones once, few, many or no size at all.

V	J	D	size	DNA	CDR3
TRBV27	TRBJ2-7	TRBD1	-	TGTGCCAGCAATCCCTCCCGGGACAGGGGCCCCGAGCAGTACTTC	CASNPSRDRGPEQYF
TRBV28	TRBJ1-1	-	-	TGTGCCAGCAGCCGTCAGGATAGGACTGAAGCTTTCTTT	CASSRQDRTEAFF
TRBV28	TRBJ2-7	TRBD2	-	TGTGCCAGCAGAACTAGCGGGAGCGCTAACGAGCAGTACTTC	CASRTSGSANEQYF
TRBV27	TRBJ2-3	-	-	TGTGCCAGCAGTCGGGAGAATAAGGAGGCAGATACGCAGTATTTT	CASSRENKEADTQYF
TRBV13	TRBJ2-3	TRBD2	-	TGTGCCAGCAGCTTAGGAAGGCGGGAGAGGGCAGATACGCAGTATTTT	CASSLGRRERADTQYF
TRBV29-1	TRBJ2-2	TRBD1	-	TGCAGCGCGGGACAGCCTCCCGGGGAGCTGTTTTTT	CSAGQPPGELFF
TRBV7-8	TRBJ2-1	-	-	TGTGCCAGCAGCAAAGCCGGGATCCGGAAGGGCAATGAGCAGTTCTTC	CASSKAGIRKGNEQFF
TRBV9	TRBJ1-2	-	once	TGTGCCAGCAGCGGGGGGCCCTCTAGGGCCTATGGCTACACCTTC	CASSGGPSRAYGYTF
TRBV15	TRBJ1-2	-	-	TGTGCCACCAGCAGAGATGGGCAGGAGGCTAACTATGGCTACACCTTC	CATSRDGQEANYGYTF
TRBV19	TRBJ1-1	-	few	TGTGCCAGTAGTATGCCTCGCGGATCCACAGGGCGGCGATTTGAAGCTTTCTTT	CASSMPRGSTGRRFEAFF
TRBV2	TRBJ2-7	-	-	TGTGCCAGCAGAACAGGGTTTCTAACCTACGAGCAGTACTTC	CASRTGFLTYEQYF
TRBV28	TRBJ1-4	-	-	TGTGCCAGCAGTCCCCCCCCAGGGACACCAACTAATGAAAAACTGTTTTTT	CASSPPPGTPTNEKLFF
TRBV11-3	TRBJ1-1	-	-	TGTGCCAGCAGCGGGAGGTTGAACACTGAAGCTTTCTTT	CASSGRLNTEAFF
TRBV6-5	TRBJ2-7	-	-	TGTGCCAGCAGTTACTCGCTTCAGTTAGAGCAGTACTTC	CASSYSLQLEQYF
TRBV5-6	TRBJ2-2	TRBD2	-	TGTGCCAGCAGCCCCGGTTCTAGCGGGCCGGGCACCGGGGAGCTGTTTTTT	CASSPGSSGPGTGELFF
TRBV25-1	TRBJ2-2	-	-	TGTGCCAGCAGAAAAACCTCGGACTCCCAATCTCTGTTTTTT	CASRKTSDSQSLFF
TRBV13	TRBJ2-7	-	-	TGTGCCAGCAGCTTAATGACTAGTGCGGGCTACGAGCAGTACTTC	CASSLMTSAGYEQYF
TRBV6-5	TRBJ2-7	-	-	TGTGCCAGCAGTTTTATAGGGGGGACCTACGAGCAGTACTTC	CASSFIGGTYEQYF
TRBV7-2	TRBJ1-5	TRBD1	once	TGTGCCAGCGCAGATAGGGCAGGGGGCTTGAGTCAGCCCCAGCATTTT	CASADRAGGLSQPQHF
TRBV19	TRBJ1-2	-	few	TGTGCCAGTACCTCCACCATTAACTATGGCTACACCTTC	CASTSTINYGYTF
TRBV5-4	TRBJ2-3	TRBD1	-	TGTGCCAGCAGCCCAGGACAGGTCACAGATACGCAGTATTTT	CASSPGQVTDTQYF
TRBV4-2	TRBJ1-1	-	-	TGTGCCAGCAGCCCAATCCTCATGGAAGGTAGGAACACTGAAGCTTTCTTT	CASSPILMEGRNTEAFF
TRBV9	TRBJ2-2	TRBD1	-	TGTGCCAGCAGCGTAGGGCAGGGGGCTTCCGGGGAGCTGTTTTTT	CASSVGQGASGELFF
TRBV6-5	TRBJ2-1	TRBD1	-	TGTGCCAGCAGACGAACAGGGGGGTCCTACAATGAGCAGTTCTTC	CASRRTGGSYNEQFF
TRBV6-1	TRBJ2-7	-	-	TGTGCCAGCAGTGAAACCCCTCCAAGGGAGCAGTACTTC	CASSETPPREQYF
TRBV9	TRBJ2-7	TRBD2	-	TGTGCCAGCAGCGTAGATTCATACGCGGGAGGGCGGGAGCAGTACTTC	CASSVDSYAGGREQYF
TRBV5-4	TRBJ1-1	-	few	TGTGCCAGCAGCTTGGTCCCCGGGTCGAACACTGAAGCTTTCTTT	CASSLVPGSNTEAFF
TRBV11-2	TRBJ1-1	-	-	TGTGCCAGCAAGATTGGGTTGATGAACACTGAAGCTTTCTTT	CASKIGLMNTEAFF
TRBV20-1	TRBJ1-1	-	-	TGCAGTGCTAGGTGGGGAACTGAAGCTTTCTTT	CSARWGTEAFF
TRBV28	TRBJ2-3	-	-	TGTGCCAGCAGTCACCGACAGGAAAGGGATACGCAGTATTTT	CASSHRQERDTQYF
TRBV29-1	TRBJ2-1	-	few	TGCAGCGCCGACCGCGCCCTTAATGAGCAGTTCTTC	CSADRALNEQFF
TRBV28	TRBJ2-3	-	-	TGTGCCAGCAAGGAGCGAGATACGCAGTATTTT	CASKERDTQYF
TRBV4-1	TRBJ2-7	TRBD2	-	TGCGCCAGCAGCCTCAGTAGCGGGAGGGCCGTTTACGAGCAGTACTTC	CASSLSSGRAVYEQYF
TRBV10-3	TRBJ2-1	TRBD2	-	TGTGCCATCATGGCTGTACTAGCGGAGGGAAGCTCCTACAATGAGCAGTTCTTC	CAIMAVLAEGSSYNEQFF
TRBV5-5	TRBJ1-2	TRBD1	few	TGTGCCAGCAGCCCAGGAGGGGGCCCGGGGGGCTATGGCTACACCTTC	CASSPGGGPGGYGYTF
TRBV6-6	TRBJ1-2	TRBD1	-	TGTGCCAGCAGCCAACAGGGGTACTATGGCTACACCTTC	CASSQQGYYGYTF
TRBV6-4	TRBJ1-5	-	-	TGTGCCAGCAGTAGGGACACATATCAGCCCCAGCATTTT	CASSRDTYQPQHF
TRBV2	TRBJ1-2	-	few	TGTGCCAGCAAAGCCCAAGCTAACTATGGCTACACCTTC	CASKAQANYGYTF
TRBV27	TRBJ2-2	-	-	TGTGCCAGCAAACCGGGGACGACGAACACCGGGGAGCTGTTTTTT	CASKPGTTNTGELFF
TRBV5-1	TRBJ1-2	TRBD1	-	TGCGCCAGCAGCCCAGCCGGGACAGATTACGTGGGCTACACCTTC	CASSPAGTDYVGYTF
TRBV5-1	TRBJ1-2	-	-	TGCGCCAGCAGCTTGGCACAGCAGAACTATGGCTACACCTTC	CASSLAQQNYGYTF
TRBV28	TRBJ1-4	-	-	TGTGCCAGCAATCCCGCTGGGCGGCAAAATGAAAAACTGTTTTTT	CASNPAGRQNEKLFF
TRBV23-1	TRBJ2-2	-	-	TGCGCCAGCAGTAAGGTAAACACCGGGGAGCTGTTTTTT	CASSKVNTGELFF
TRBV7-9	TRBJ1-2	-	medium-sized	TGTGCCAGCAGCTCCGGGGCCTTTCTAAGCTATGGCTACACCTTC	CASSSGAFLSYGYTF
TRBV18	TRBJ1-5	-	few	TGTGCCAGCTTCCCGCCAGGGGCGATGTGCCAGCCCCAGCATTTT	CASFPPGAMCQPQHF
TRBV28	TRBJ1-6	-	once	TGTGCCACAGGGGAGGGGAATTCACCCCTCCACTTT	CATGEGNSPLHF